This passage covers 16 T cell receptor beta chains from one sample sequenced in a study of siplizumab effects on memory and regulatory T cells. Here immunoSEQ multiplex PCR was the method, and the copy in TCRdb shows in-frame clones only, minus some. The profile shows about 50,000 clones, over 90% of them singletons. The specimen sequenced was CD8+ T cells sorted from blood. Every receptor here comes from a human donor in good health.

The gene calls are TRBV9 and TRBJ1-4, with D perhaps matching TRBD1 (6 bases). This CDR3 comprises 15 residues. CDR1 SGDLS and CDR2 YYNGEE come from the germline V gene. Trimming took 1 base from V and 8 from J, leaving 15 bases between them. CDR3: CASSVRGTGLEKLFF. As DNA, the CDR3 is TGTGCCAGCAGCGTAAGGGGGACCGGCTTAGAAAAACTGTTTTTT.

This sequence joins TRBV5-8 and TRBJ2-7; 11 nucleotides match TRBD1. The CDR3 extends over 18 amino acids. Germline CDR1 SGHTS, CDR2 YDEGEE. With 0 bases clipped from V and 7 bases from J, the junction kept 15 bases outside the gene matches. The CDR3 reads CASSLEDRGPRRGPEQYF. CDR3 DNA: TGTGCCAGCAGCTTGGAGGACAGGGGGCCTCGTAGAGGGCCTGAGCAGTACTTC.

This chain uses TRBV11-2 with TRBJ2-7, with D possibly TRBD1 on 6 matching bases. This CDR3 is built from 14 residues. The germline CDR1 and CDR2 sequences are SGHAT and FQNNGV. V lost 5 bases, J lost 4 bases, and 15 bases lay in between. In nucleotides, the CDR3 is TGTGCCAGCAGCCTAACAGGGTCTGGGTACGAGCAGTACTTC. It is translated as CASSLTGSGYEQYF.

V gene TRBV27 combines with J gene TRBJ1-1, with a possible D match to TRBD1 (5 bases). V lost 3 bases and J 4 bases, leaving 9 bases between the germline ends. The CDR3 runs 13 residues. Germline loops: CDR1 MNHEY, CDR2 SMNVEV (reference sequence). The CDR3 protein is CASSFLRGTEAFF. CDR3 DNA sequence: TGTGCCAGCAGTTTTTTGAGGGGCACTGAAGCTTTCTTT.

This clone was observed once. The chain links TRBV29-1 to TRBJ1-1; D not certain. Germline V gene sequence: CDR1 SQVTM, CDR2 ANQGSEA. The CDR3 length is 12 residues. Trimming stripped 2 bases from V and 2 bases from J, with 6 bases between. DNA for the CDR3: TGCAGCGTTGAACAGCCAAACACTGAAGCTTTCTTT. Amino acid sequence: CSVEQPNTEAFF.

The gene calls are TRBV7-9 and TRBJ2-1, with 14 bases that match TRBD2. The CDR3 has 14 amino acids. V lost 5 bases, J lost 7 bases, and 1 base stayed unmatched. Germline CDR1 and CDR2: SEHNR and FQNEAQ (reference sequence). The CDR3 nucleotides are TGTGCCAGCAGCGGGACTAGCGGGAGAAATGAGCAGTTCTTC. Its protein is CASSGTSGRNEQFF.

The chain recombines TRBV9 with TRBJ2-7; TRBD2 matches 8 bases. J gave up 1 base and V 0 bases, and 6 bases lay outside the gene matches. This CDR3 contains 16 residues. Germline V gene lookup returns CDR1 SGDLS and CDR2 YYNGEE. The CDR3 bases are TGTGCCAGCAGCGTAGGTGCGGGAGGACGGTCCTACGAGCAGTACTTC. This translates into CASSVGAGGRSYEQYF.

The J gene is TRBJ1-4, the V gene TRBV28, with a tentative D call TRBD1 (5 bases). CDR3 length equals 13 residues. The germline gives CDR1 MDHEN, CDR2 SYDVKM. Trimming removed 5 bases from V and 5 bases from J, with 9 bases in between. In DNA, the CDR3 is TGTGCCAGCAGTCCGGACATAAATGAAAAACTGTTTTTT. This gives the protein CASSPDINEKLFF.

The rearrangement links TRBV27 to TRBJ2-3; D not certain. Germline-derived CDR1 and CDR2 are MNHEY and SMNVEV (reference sequence). V was clipped by 1 base and J by 0 bases, with 8 bases between them. The CDR3 is 15 amino acids. Here the CDR3 DNA reads TGTGCCAGCAGTTTATTGAGTCCCAGCACAGATACGCAGTATTTT. Its protein product is CASSLLSPSTDTQYF.

The chain has TRBV27 and TRBJ2-2, with 9 bases matching TRBD1. The CDR3 consists of 15 residues. Germline values: CDR1 MNHEY, CDR2 SMNVEV (reference sequence). The V gene end was trimmed by 5 bases and the J gene end by 4 bases; junction bases not matched to a gene: 5. The CDR3 nucleotides read TGTGCCAGCAGTCGGGACAGGGCGGGCACCGGGGAGCTGTTTTTT. The encoded protein is CASSRDRAGTGELFF.

V is TRBV27 and J is TRBJ2-7; perhaps TRBD1 as D (6 bases). The ends were cut back, 4 bases at V and 0 bases at J, with 13 bases in the middle. The CDR3 contains 15 residues. Germline assignment: CDR1 MNHEY and CDR2 SMNVEV (reference sequence). The CDR3 is CASSSITGSSYEQYF. The DNA of the CDR3 is TGTGCCAGCAGTTCGATTACAGGGTCCTCCTACGAGCAGTACTTC.

The gene calls are TRBV9 and TRBJ2-1; 11 bases align to TRBD2. Germline V gene sequence: CDR1 SGDLS, CDR2 YYNGEE. V shed 3 bases, J shed 5 bases, and the junction held 4 bases outside the gene matches. The CDR3 is 15 amino acids. The CDR3 here is CASSARLAGNNEQFF. The CDR3 DNA reads TGTGCCAGCAGCGCTAGACTAGCGGGAAACAATGAGCAGTTCTTC. Complete variable domain (other parts from reference TRBV9 and TRBJ2-1): DSGVTQTPKHLITATGQRVTLRCSPRSGDLSVYWYQQSLDQGLQFLIQYYNGEERAKGNILERFSAQQFPDLHSELNLSSLELGDSALYFCASSARLAGNNEQFFGPGTRLTVL.

This clone was recorded a few times. The chain links TRBV7-9 to TRBJ1-1; the D is unclear. Trimming cost V 3 bases and J 0 bases, with 5 bases left between them. Germline values: CDR1 SEHNR, CDR2 FQNEAQ (reference sequence). This CDR3 region has 13 residues. As DNA, the CDR3 is TGTGCCAGCAGCTTTAGGGTGAACACTGAAGCTTTCTTT. Translation: CASSFRVNTEAFF.

This chain links TRBV9 with TRBJ2-7, with D tentatively TRBD1 or TRBD2 (7 bases each). CDR3 length: 14 amino acids. Germline-derived CDR1 and CDR2 are SGDLS and YYNGEE. V lost 4 bases and J lost 3, with 14 bases in between. The CDR3 reads CASSRGDRYYEQYF. CDR3 in DNA: TGTGCCAGCAGCCGGGGGGACAGATACTACGAGCAGTACTTC. The complete variable domain, with remaining parts taken from reference TRBV9 and TRBJ2-7, reads DSGVTQTPKHLITATGQRVTLRCSPRSGDLSVYWYQQSLDQGLQFLIQYYNGEERAKGNILERFSAQQFPDLHSELNLSSLELGDSALYFCASSRGDRYYEQYFGPGTRLTVT.

This chain connects TRBV9 to TRBJ2-2; 8 bases fit TRBD1. Germline V gene lookup returns CDR1 SGDLS and CDR2 YYNGEE. The CDR3 has 17 amino acids. V was pared by 4 bases and J by 0 bases, with 8 bases of the junction left unmatched. This chain's CDR3 is CASSIPRDRSNTGELFF. CDR3 nucleotides: TGTGCCAGCAGCATACCCAGGGACAGGTCGAACACCGGGGAGCTGTTTTTT.

This chain uses TRBV4-1 with TRBJ2-7, with TRBD2 as a possible D gene (6 bases). The CDR3 has 15 amino acids. Germline CDR1 and CDR2: MGHRA and YSYEKL. The ends were cut back, 6 bases at V and 2 bases at J, with 17 bases in the middle. The CDR3 region has the DNA TGCGCCAGCAGTCTTAGGGACTCCTACACCTACGAGCAGTACTTC. This translates into CASSLRDSYTYEQYF.